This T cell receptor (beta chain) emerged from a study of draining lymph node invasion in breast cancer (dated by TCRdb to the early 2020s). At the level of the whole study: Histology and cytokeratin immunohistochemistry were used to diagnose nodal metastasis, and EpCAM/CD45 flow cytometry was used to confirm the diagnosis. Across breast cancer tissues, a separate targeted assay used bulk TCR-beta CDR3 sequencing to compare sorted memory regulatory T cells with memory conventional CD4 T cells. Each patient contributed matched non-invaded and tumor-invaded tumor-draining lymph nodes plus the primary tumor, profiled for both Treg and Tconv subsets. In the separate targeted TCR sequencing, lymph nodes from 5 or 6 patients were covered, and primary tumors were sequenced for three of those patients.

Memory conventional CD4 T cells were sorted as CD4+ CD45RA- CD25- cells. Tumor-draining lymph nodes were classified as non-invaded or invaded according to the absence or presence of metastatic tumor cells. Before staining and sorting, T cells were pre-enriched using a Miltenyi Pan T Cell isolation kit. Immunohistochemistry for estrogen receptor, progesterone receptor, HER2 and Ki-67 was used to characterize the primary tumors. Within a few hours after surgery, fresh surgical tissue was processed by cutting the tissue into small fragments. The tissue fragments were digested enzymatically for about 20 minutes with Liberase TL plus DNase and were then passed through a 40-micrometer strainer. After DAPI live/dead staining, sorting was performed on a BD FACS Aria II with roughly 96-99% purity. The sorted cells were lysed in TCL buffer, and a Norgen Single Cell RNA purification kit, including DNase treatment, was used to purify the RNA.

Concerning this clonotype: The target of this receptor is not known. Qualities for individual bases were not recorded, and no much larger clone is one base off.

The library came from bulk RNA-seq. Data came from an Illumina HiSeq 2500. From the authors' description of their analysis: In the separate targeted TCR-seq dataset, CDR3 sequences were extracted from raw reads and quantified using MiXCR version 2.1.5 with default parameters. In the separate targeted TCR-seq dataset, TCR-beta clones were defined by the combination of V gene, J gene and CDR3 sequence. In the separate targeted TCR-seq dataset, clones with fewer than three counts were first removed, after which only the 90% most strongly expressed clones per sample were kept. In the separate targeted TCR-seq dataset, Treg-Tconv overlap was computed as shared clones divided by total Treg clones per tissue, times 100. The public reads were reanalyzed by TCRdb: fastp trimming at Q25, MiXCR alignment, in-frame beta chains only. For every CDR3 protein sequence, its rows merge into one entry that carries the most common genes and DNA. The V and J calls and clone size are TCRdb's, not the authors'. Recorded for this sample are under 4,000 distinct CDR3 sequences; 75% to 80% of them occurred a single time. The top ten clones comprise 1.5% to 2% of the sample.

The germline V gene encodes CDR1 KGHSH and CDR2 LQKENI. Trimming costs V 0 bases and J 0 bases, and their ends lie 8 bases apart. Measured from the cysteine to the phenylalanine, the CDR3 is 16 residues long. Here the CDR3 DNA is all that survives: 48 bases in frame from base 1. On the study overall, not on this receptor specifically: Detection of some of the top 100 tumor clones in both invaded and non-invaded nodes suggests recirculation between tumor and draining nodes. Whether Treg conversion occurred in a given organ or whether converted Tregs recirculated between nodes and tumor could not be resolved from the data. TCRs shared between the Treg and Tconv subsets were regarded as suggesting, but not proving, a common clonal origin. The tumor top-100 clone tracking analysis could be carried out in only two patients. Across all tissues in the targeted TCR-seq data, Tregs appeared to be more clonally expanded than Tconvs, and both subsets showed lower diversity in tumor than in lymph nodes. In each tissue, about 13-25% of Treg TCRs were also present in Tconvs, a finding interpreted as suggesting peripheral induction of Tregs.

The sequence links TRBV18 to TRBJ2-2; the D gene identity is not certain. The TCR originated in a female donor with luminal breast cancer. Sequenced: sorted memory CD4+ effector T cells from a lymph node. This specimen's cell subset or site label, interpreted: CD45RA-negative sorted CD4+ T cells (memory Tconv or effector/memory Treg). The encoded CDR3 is CASSPPNLPNTGELFF. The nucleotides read TGTGCCAGCTCACCACCGAACCTCCCGAACACCGGGGAGCTGTTTTTT.